Listed below are T cell receptor beta chains from one sample, sequenced in a study of blood T cells in healthy people across ages. TCRdb re-analysed the 5' RACE reads in MiXCR, keeping a single row per CDR3 protein. Of some 760,000 distinct CDR3 sequences detected, approximately 25% appear once; the ten largest clones hold 9% to 9.5%. These data were also reused for a study on T cells of mothers and their children.

Sequenced input: blood. All receptors derive from a boy between 5 and 17 years old in good health. CDR3s include the opening cysteine and the closing phenylalanine or tryptophan. D genes are given only for firm matches. For some rows the clone size is stated as once, few or many, or as a class when expanded; others skip it.

v_call: TRBV20-1; clone_size: NA; d_call: TRBD1; j_call: TRBJ2-7; cdr3_aa: CSARIGQGIMEYF; cdr3_nt: TGCAGTGCTAGGATCGGACAGGGAATCATGGAGTACTTC
v_call: TRBV7-8; clone_size: few; d_call: TRBD1; j_call: TRBJ1-3; cdr3_aa: CASRSTGNSGNTIYF; cdr3_nt: TGTGCCAGCAGATCGACAGGGAATTCTGGAAACACCATATATTTT
v_call: TRBV12-3/TRBV12-4; clone_size: few; d_call: NA; j_call: TRBJ2-5; cdr3_aa: CASSLDRAWETQYF; cdr3_nt: TGTGCCAGCAGTTTAGACAGGGCCTGGGAGACCCAGTACTTC
v_call: TRBV4-1; clone_size: NA; d_call: TRBD2; j_call: TRBJ2-7; cdr3_aa: CASSQEQLAGDEQYF; cdr3_nt: TGCGCCAGCAGCCAAGAGCAACTAGCGGGAGACGAGCAGTACTTC
v_call: TRBV5-1; clone_size: NA; d_call: TRBD1; j_call: TRBJ2-7; cdr3_aa: CASSRRQGADEQYF; cdr3_nt: TGCGCCAGCAGCCGGAGACAGGGGGCTGACGAGCAGTACTTC
v_call: TRBV9; clone_size: NA; d_call: NA; j_call: TRBJ2-6; cdr3_aa: CASSDPNGVRGVRGANVLTF; cdr3_nt: TGTGCCAGCAGCGACCCTAACGGAGTGAGAGGGGTAAGGGGGGCCAACGTCCTGACTTTC
v_call: TRBV5-1; clone_size: NA; d_call: NA; j_call: TRBJ2-1; cdr3_aa: CASSPWERPYNEQFF; cdr3_nt: TGCGCCAGCAGCCCTTGGGAACGTCCCTACAATGAGCAGTTCTTC
v_call: TRBV4-1; clone_size: NA; d_call: NA; j_call: TRBJ2-3; cdr3_aa: CASSQVPSGTDTQYF; cdr3_nt: TGCGCCAGCAGCCAAGTTCCGAGCGGCACAGATACGCAGTATTTT
v_call: TRBV6-5; clone_size: NA; d_call: TRBD1; j_call: TRBJ1-2; cdr3_aa: CASRPRDRGARGYTF; cdr3_nt: TGTGCCAGCAGGCCCCGGGACAGGGGGGCCCGCGGCTACACCTTC
v_call: TRBV5-1; clone_size: many; d_call: TRBD1; j_call: TRBJ2-5; cdr3_aa: CASSVRDSQETQYF; cdr3_nt: TGCGCCAGCAGCGTCCGGGACAGCCAAGAGACCCAGTACTTC
v_call: TRBV29-1; clone_size: few; d_call: NA; j_call: TRBJ2-5; cdr3_aa: CSVEVGLGERETQYF; cdr3_nt: TGCAGCGTTGAAGTGGGCTTGGGTGAGCGAGAGACCCAGTACTTC
v_call: TRBV5-1; clone_size: NA; d_call: NA; j_call: TRBJ2-7; cdr3_aa: CASSLDWGLSSGEQYF; cdr3_nt: TGCGCCAGCAGCTTGGACTGGGGACTGAGTTCGGGTGAGCAGTACTTC
v_call: TRBV29-1; clone_size: NA; d_call: NA; j_call: TRBJ2-3; cdr3_aa: CSAAGTTYTDTQYF; cdr3_nt: TGCAGCGCCGCCGGGACAACCTACACAGATACGCAGTATTTT
v_call: TRBV5-5; clone_size: few; d_call: TRBD1; j_call: TRBJ2-5; cdr3_aa: CASSGGTGSDETQYF; cdr3_nt: TGTGCCAGCAGCGGCGGGACAGGTTCGGACGAGACCCAGTACTTC
v_call: TRBV11-3; clone_size: NA; d_call: NA; j_call: TRBJ1-2; cdr3_aa: CASSPELGRRDGYTF; cdr3_nt: TGTGCCAGCAGCCCAGAGTTGGGACGCCGCGATGGCTACACCTTC
v_call: TRBV6-5; clone_size: NA; d_call: NA; j_call: TRBJ1-1; cdr3_aa: CASSYARDGERMAEAFF; cdr3_nt: TGTGCCAGCAGTTACGCCCGGGACGGGGAAAGAATGGCTGAAGCTTTCTTT
v_call: TRBV2; clone_size: few; d_call: NA; j_call: TRBJ2-6; cdr3_aa: CASRRGVGANVLTF; cdr3_nt: TGTGCCAGCCGCCGCGGCGTTGGGGCCAACGTCCTGACTTTC
v_call: TRBV7-2; clone_size: NA; d_call: TRBD2; j_call: TRBJ2-1; cdr3_aa: CASSPHSGSGNEQFF; cdr3_nt: TGTGCCAGCAGCCCCCATAGCGGGAGTGGCAATGAGCAGTTCTTC
v_call: TRBV7-9; clone_size: few; d_call: TRBD1; j_call: TRBJ2-5; cdr3_aa: CASSFTKGQARQETQYF; cdr3_nt: TGTGCCAGCAGCTTTACCAAAGGACAGGCGCGACAAGAGACCCAGTACTTC
v_call: TRBV20-1; clone_size: NA; d_call: TRBD2; j_call: TRBJ2-7; cdr3_aa: CSARNSGSRYEQYF; cdr3_nt: TGCAGTGCTAGGAATAGCGGGAGTCGCTACGAGCAGTACTTC
v_call: TRBV29-1; clone_size: NA; d_call: TRBD1; j_call: TRBJ2-3; cdr3_aa: CSVEDQKDRISTDTQYF; cdr3_nt: TGCAGCGTTGAAGATCAGAAGGACAGGATAAGCACAGATACGCAGTATTTT
v_call: TRBV5-1; clone_size: NA; d_call: TRBD2; j_call: TRBJ2-3; cdr3_aa: CASSPGLAGGSTDTQYF; cdr3_nt: TGCGCCAGCAGCCCGGGACTCGCGGGGGGGAGCACAGATACGCAGTATTTT
v_call: TRBV4-2; clone_size: few; d_call: NA; j_call: TRBJ2-5; cdr3_aa: CASSQPFLDLSQETQYF; cdr3_nt: TGTGCCAGCAGCCAACCCTTCTTAGATTTATCCCAAGAGACCCAGTACTTC
v_call: TRBV20-1; clone_size: many; d_call: NA; j_call: TRBJ1-2; cdr3_aa: CSARSSDGTRGYTF; cdr3_nt: TGCAGTGCTAGAAGCTCTGATGGGACCCGAGGCTACACCTTC
v_call: TRBV7-8; clone_size: NA; d_call: TRBD1; j_call: TRBJ2-5; cdr3_aa: CASSSRTGTETQYF; cdr3_nt: TGTGCCAGCAGCTCCCGGACAGGGACAGAGACCCAGTACTTC
v_call: TRBV12-3/TRBV12-4; clone_size: NA; d_call: NA; j_call: TRBJ1-3; cdr3_aa: CASSFDGSTSGNTIYF; cdr3_nt: TGTGCCAGCAGCTTCGACGGATCCACATCTGGAAACACCATATATTTT
v_call: TRBV19; clone_size: NA; d_call: TRBD1; j_call: TRBJ2-7; cdr3_aa: CVSSSVQGAEQYF; cdr3_nt: TGTGTCAGTAGTAGTGTACAGGGGGCGGAGCAGTACTTC
v_call: TRBV7-9; clone_size: NA; d_call: NA; j_call: TRBJ1-1; cdr3_aa: CASSSPTGARRTEAFF; cdr3_nt: TGTGCCAGCAGCTCCCCGACGGGGGCGCGTCGCACTGAAGCTTTCTTT
v_call: TRBV19; clone_size: NA; d_call: NA; j_call: TRBJ2-2; cdr3_aa: CASSLDHRGGAGELFF; cdr3_nt: TGTGCCAGTAGCTTAGATCATCGGGGAGGTGCCGGGGAGCTGTTTTTT
v_call: TRBV5-1; clone_size: many; d_call: NA; j_call: TRBJ2-4; cdr3_aa: CASSWGLQKNIQYF; cdr3_nt: TGCGCCAGCAGCTGGGGACTCCAAAAAAACATTCAGTACTTC
v_call: TRBV7-9; clone_size: NA; d_call: TRBD2; j_call: TRBJ2-1; cdr3_aa: CASSLGPAGAEQFF; cdr3_nt: TGTGCCAGCAGCTTAGGTCCAGCGGGAGCTGAGCAGTTCTTC
v_call: TRBV7-2; clone_size: few; d_call: NA; j_call: TRBJ2-5; cdr3_aa: CASSLEISEETQYF; cdr3_nt: TGTGCCAGCAGCTTAGAGATCAGCGAAGAGACCCAGTACTTC
v_call: TRBV25-1; clone_size: few; d_call: NA; j_call: TRBJ2-5; cdr3_aa: CASRTPGAGETQYF; cdr3_nt: TGTGCCAGCAGGACCCCCGGGGCAGGGGAGACCCAGTACTTC
v_call: TRBV3-1; clone_size: many; d_call: NA; j_call: TRBJ2-5; cdr3_aa: CASSQARETQYF; cdr3_nt: TGTGCCAGCAGCCAGGCCAGAGAGACCCAGTACTTC
v_call: TRBV12-3/TRBV12-4; clone_size: NA; d_call: NA; j_call: TRBJ2-2; cdr3_aa: CAIPLGEFGDTGELFF; cdr3_nt: TGTGCCATCCCCCTTGGGGAGTTCGGTGACACCGGGGAGCTGTTTTTT
v_call: TRBV2; clone_size: once; d_call: NA; j_call: TRBJ1-1; cdr3_aa: CASISQGYTEVFF; cdr3_nt: TGTGCCAGCATCAGTCAGGGTTACACTGAAGTTTTCTTT
v_call: TRBV6-5; clone_size: few; d_call: NA; j_call: TRBJ2-7; cdr3_aa: CASSYYFGTGSSYGQYF; cdr3_nt: TGTGCCAGCAGTTATTACTTTGGGACGGGTAGCTCCTACGGGCAGTACTTC
v_call: TRBV29-1; clone_size: NA; d_call: NA; j_call: TRBJ2-5; cdr3_aa: CSVEGESYQETQYF; cdr3_nt: TGCAGCGTCGAAGGAGAATCGTACCAAGAGACCCAGTACTTC
v_call: TRBV29-1; clone_size: NA; d_call: NA; j_call: TRBJ2-1; cdr3_aa: CSGPGGENEQFF; cdr3_nt: TGCAGCGGCCCCGGAGGGGAGAATGAGCAGTTCTTC
v_call: TRBV20-1; clone_size: NA; d_call: NA; j_call: TRBJ2-1; cdr3_aa: CSAPLADDEQFF; cdr3_nt: TGCAGTGCTCCCCTAGCAGATGACGAGCAGTTCTTC
v_call: TRBV20-1; clone_size: few; d_call: NA; j_call: TRBJ2-1; cdr3_aa: CSARGRRSQAHNEQFF; cdr3_nt: TGCAGTGCTAGAGGGAGGCGCAGTCAGGCCCACAATGAGCAGTTCTTC
v_call: TRBV3-1; clone_size: NA; d_call: TRBD1; j_call: TRBJ1-2; cdr3_aa: CASSLGQFGYTF; cdr3_nt: TGTGCCAGCAGCCTGGGACAGTTTGGCTACACCTTC
v_call: TRBV10-3; clone_size: few; d_call: NA; j_call: TRBJ2-7; cdr3_aa: CAISADPGYEQYF; cdr3_nt: TGTGCCATCAGTGCAGACCCCGGCTACGAGCAGTACTTC
v_call: TRBV29-1; clone_size: NA; d_call: NA; j_call: TRBJ1-1; cdr3_aa: CSVGKGGAEAFF; cdr3_nt: TGCAGCGTTGGCAAGGGAGGGGCTGAAGCTTTCTTT
v_call: TRBV2; clone_size: NA; d_call: NA; j_call: TRBJ1-5; cdr3_aa: CASSEGGIGNQPQHF; cdr3_nt: TGTGCCAGCAGTGAAGGGGGGATAGGCAATCAGCCCCAGCATTTT
v_call: TRBV6-5; clone_size: few; d_call: TRBD1; j_call: TRBJ2-7; cdr3_aa: CASGYTGQDNEQYF; cdr3_nt: TGTGCCAGCGGTTACACCGGACAGGATAACGAGCAGTACTTC
v_call: TRBV20-1; clone_size: few; d_call: NA; j_call: TRBJ1-5; cdr3_aa: CSASGGIQPQHF; cdr3_nt: TGCAGTGCCAGTGGGGGAATCCAGCCCCAGCATTTT
v_call: TRBV5-1; clone_size: few; d_call: TRBD2; j_call: TRBJ2-5; cdr3_aa: CASSLVGLAGAQETQYF; cdr3_nt: TGCGCCAGCAGCTTGGTCGGGCTAGCGGGGGCGCAAGAGACCCAGTACTTC
v_call: TRBV3-1; clone_size: NA; d_call: TRBD1; j_call: TRBJ2-6; cdr3_aa: CASSQGPVGRGTSGANVLTF; cdr3_nt: TGTGCCAGCAGCCAAGGTCCTGTGGGCAGGGGGACGTCTGGGGCCAACGTCCTGACTTTC
v_call: TRBV5-1; clone_size: many; d_call: NA; j_call: TRBJ2-5; cdr3_aa: CASSPGFQETQYF; cdr3_nt: TGCGCCAGCAGCCCAGGGTTCCAAGAGACCCAGTACTTC
v_call: TRBV20-1; clone_size: NA; d_call: TRBD2; j_call: TRBJ2-1; cdr3_aa: CSVRDPLAGGWDEQFF; cdr3_nt: TGCAGTGTCAGGGATCCCCTAGCGGGGGGGTGGGATGAGCAGTTCTTC
v_call: TRBV11-2; clone_size: NA; d_call: TRBD2; j_call: TRBJ2-3; cdr3_aa: CASSTTVGQTSGIPTDTQYF; cdr3_nt: TGTGCCAGCAGTACTACGGTAGGGCAGACTAGCGGGATTCCCACAGATACGCAGTATTTT
v_call: TRBV10-2; clone_size: NA; d_call: TRBD1; j_call: TRBJ1-1; cdr3_aa: CASMTSFATGLDGAFF; cdr3_nt: TGCGCCAGCATGACTTCCTTCGCGACAGGGTTGGACGGAGCTTTCTTT
v_call: TRBV29-1; clone_size: NA; d_call: TRBD2; j_call: TRBJ2-3; cdr3_aa: CSVELAGDLDTQYF; cdr3_nt: TGCAGCGTTGAATTAGCGGGAGATCTAGATACGCAGTATTTT
v_call: TRBV20-1; clone_size: NA; d_call: TRBD1; j_call: TRBJ2-7; cdr3_aa: CSARDLGDSPYEQYF; cdr3_nt: TGCAGTGCTAGAGATCTCGGGGACAGTCCCTACGAGCAGTACTTC
v_call: TRBV6-5; clone_size: NA; d_call: NA; j_call: TRBJ2-1; cdr3_aa: CASRLSGLDNEQFF; cdr3_nt: TGTGCCAGCAGGCTGTCAGGGCTAGACAATGAGCAGTTCTTC
v_call: TRBV9; clone_size: few; d_call: TRBD1; j_call: TRBJ1-2; cdr3_aa: CASSTSGTGEAGYTF; cdr3_nt: TGTGCCAGCAGCACCTCAGGGACAGGGGAAGCTGGCTACACCTTC
v_call: TRBV6-5; clone_size: NA; d_call: NA; j_call: TRBJ2-1; cdr3_aa: CASSRTDYSYNEQFF; cdr3_nt: TGTGCCAGCAGTAGGACGGATTACTCCTACAATGAGCAGTTCTTC
v_call: TRBV24-1; clone_size: NA; d_call: TRBD1; j_call: TRBJ2-5; cdr3_aa: CATSRDSQETQYF; cdr3_nt: TGTGCCACCAGTAGGGACAGCCAAGAGACCCAGTACTTC
v_call: TRBV7-2; clone_size: NA; d_call: NA; j_call: TRBJ1-1; cdr3_aa: CASSIVPENTEAFF; cdr3_nt: TGTGCCAGCAGTATAGTCCCAGAGAACACTGAAGCTTTCTTT